The 9 T cell receptor beta chains below come from one sample, sequenced in a study of Graves' ophthalmopathy and Graves' hyperthyroidism. TCR beta CDR3 amplification used RNA transcripts. Second-round multiplex PCR followed a first-round RT-PCR using HTBI primers. TCRdb passed the multiplex PCR reads through MiXCR, listing each CDR3 protein once. The table shows a few hundred thousand distinct CDR3 sequences, with roughly a sixth occurring only once. Sequenced: peripheral blood. The receptors here all came from an adult woman with stable Graves' hyperthyroidism.

The CDR3 spells CAAQVNYGYTF. In DNA form, the CDR3 reads TGTGCCGCACAGGTTAACTATGGCTACACCTTC. V usage is TRBV12-3 or TRBV12-4 and J usage is TRBJ1-2, with D maybe TRBD1 (5 bases). Trimming pared 11 bases from V and 1 base from J, leaving 8 bases between. The CDR3 is 11 amino acids.

This clonotype was counted many times. This chain connects TRBV15 to TRBJ2-7, with a weak D call TRBD1 (5 bases). V dropped 4 bases and J dropped 1 base, with 8 bases sitting between them. Germline V gene data show CDR1 as LNHNV and CDR2 as YYDKDF (reference sequence). This CDR3 region has 13 residues. CDR3 nucleotide sequence: TGTGCCACCAGCAAGGGGCAGTCCTACGAGCAGTACTTC. Translating it yields CATSKGQSYEQYF.

This clonotype showed up many times. Since the CDR3 does not end with the conserved phenylalanine or tryptophan, this likely comes from a read error. The V gene is TRBV20-1, the J gene TRBJ1-2; D is perhaps TRBD1 (6 bases). Trimming pared 5 bases from V and 4 bases from J, leaving 14 bases between. Germline assignment: CDR1 DFQATT and CDR2 SNEGSKA (reference sequence). The length of the CDR3 is 13 residues. CDR3 DNA sequence: TGCAGTGCTTTACAGGGTGCTGGCTATGGCTACACCTCC. This translates into CSALQGAGYGYTS.

This clonotype was seen at least ten times. The chain uses TRBV19 and TRBJ2-2; the match to TRBD2 covers 11 bases. CDR1 and CDR2 (germline): LNHDA, SQIVND (reference sequence). The CDR3 consists of 17 residues. The J segment lost 0 bases and the V segment lost 6 bases, leaving 6 bases of the junction unmatched. The CDR3 here is CASSRLAGSANTGELFF. The CDR3 coding sequence is TGTGCCAGTAGCCGACTAGCGGGATCCGCGAACACCGGGGAGCTGTTTTTT.

This clonotype was found many times. The gene calls are TRBV29-1 and TRBJ2-5; 7 bases fit TRBD2. The CDR3 spans 14 residues. Germline-derived CDR1 and CDR2 are SQVTM and ANQGSEA. Losses at the gene ends were 4 bases for V and 5 bases for J; bases not matched to a gene: 10. The CDR3 DNA follows: TGCAGCGTTGGTTTGGTCGGGAGGCAGGAGACCCAGTACTTC. As protein: CSVGLVGRQETQYF.

The table lists this clonotype with many counts. The chain combines TRBV28 with TRBJ1-1; D gene ambiguous. V gave up 3 bases and J gave up 0 bases, with 8 bases separating them. Germline CDR1 reads MDHEN; CDR2 reads SYDVKM. CDR3 length equals 14 residues. The CDR3 nucleotides read TGTGCCAGCAGTTTTGGAGTCATGAACACTGAAGCTTTCTTT. Translating it yields CASSFGVMNTEAFF.

This clonotype has ten or more counts. J is TRBJ2-2 and V is TRBV20-1; perhaps TRBD1 as D (7 bases). The ends were cut back, 3 bases at V and 4 bases at J, with 9 bases in the middle. In germline, CDR1 is DFQATT, CDR2 SNEGSKA (reference sequence). The CDR3 spans 13 residues. The DNA for the CDR3 is TGCAGTGCTAGTCAGGGGGGCACCGGGGAGCTGTTTTTT. Translated: CSASQGGTGELFF.

This clonotype has ten or more counts. V gene TRBV19 combines with J gene TRBJ2-2; 7 bases agree with TRBD2. The V and J ends lost 5 bases and 6 bases, in that order; junction bases with no gene match: 6. Germline CDR1 reads LNHDA; CDR2 reads SQIVND (reference sequence). CDR3 length: 14 residues. The CDR3 region has the DNA TGTGCCAGTAGTTTCGAGGGGAGGGCCGGGGAGCTGTTTTTT. It yields the protein CASSFEGRAGELFF.

This clonotype was found many times. V and J are TRBV6-2 or TRBV6-3 and TRBJ2-7; 7 nucleotides match TRBD1. V lost 4 bases, J lost 3 bases, and 6 bases stayed unmatched. The germline V gene has CDR1 MNHEY and CDR2 SVGEGT. This CDR3 has 14 residues. DNA of the CDR3: TGTGCCAGCAGTTCAACGGGACAGATCTACGAGCAGTACTTC. This codes for CASSSTGQIYEQYF.